This is a list of T cell receptor beta chains from one sample in a study of radiotherapy plus CTLA-4 blockade in lung cancer. Assay: immunoSEQ multiplex PCR; the TCRdb copy retains only in-frame clones and omits some. Among some 96,000 clones, 80% to 90% were seen once, and the ten largest hold under 5.5%. The input for sequencing was peripheral blood, taken from a patient treated with radiotherapy plus ipilimumab. These receptors all stem from a human donor with non-small cell lung cancer that progressed on radiotherapy plus ipilimumab. The CDR3 runs from the conserved cysteine through the conserved F or W.

cdr3_aa j_call v_call
CASSPTGNYEQYF TRBJ2-7 TRBV18
CASSPRLLGHYGYTF TRBJ1-2 TRBV6-1
CASSLAGDHEQYF TRBJ2-7 TRBV7-8
CASSLAVGLAYAAEQFF TRBJ2-1 TRBV11-3
CASSEERIGNEQFF TRBJ2-1 TRBV2
CASYEQGYGYTF TRBJ1-2 TRBV19
CASSPRHGNQPQHF TRBJ1-5 TRBV6-5
CASSATTSGRGGETQYF TRBJ2-5 TRBV5-4
CASSLTTPADNEQFF TRBJ2-1 TRBV7-3
CASRGLANNNEQFF TRBJ2-1 TRBV2
CASSSNEGKTGELFF TRBJ2-2 TRBV5-1
CASSLGTTGLGYGYTF TRBJ1-2 TRBV5-6
CASTMGGRSKSYTF TRBJ1-2 TRBV6-5
CAYSPGGLNEQFF TRBJ2-1 TRBV5-4
CAGTTGLGGDEQFF TRBJ2-1 TRBV2
CASSPDRGNEKLFF TRBJ1-4 TRBV5-1
CASSLEGAGGNTIYF TRBJ1-3 TRBV5-6
CASSQGTTSYNEQFF TRBJ2-1 TRBV19
CAWSVQSNTEAFF TRBJ1-1 TRBV30
CASSLTTANYGYTF TRBJ1-2 TRBV6-5
CASSIRQGAGGYTF TRBJ1-2 TRBV2
CASSWRGPNYEQYF TRBJ2-7 TRBV7-9
CASSPPYEQYF TRBJ2-7 TRBV18
CASSIKRNTEAFF TRBJ1-1 TRBV19
CASSLPGTGEQFF TRBJ2-1 TRBV7-3
CASRLAVCPIYGYTF TRBJ1-2 TRBV12-2
CASSPEVAGTGELFF TRBJ2-2 TRBV11-3